One sample yielded the 12 T cell receptor beta chains listed below, sequenced in a study of blood T cell repertoires in COVID-19. Assay: immunoSEQ multiplex PCR; the TCRdb copy retains only in-frame clones and omits some. The sample includes under 200,000 clones, roughly nine tenths of them seen just once. Input material: peripheral blood. These receptor sequences come from a woman in her 70s with acute or convalescent COVID-19.

The V call is TRBV3-1 (or the pseudogene TRBV3-2), the J call TRBJ1-2, with D possibly being TRBD1 (6 bases). CDR3 length: 17 residues. The germline CDR1 and CDR2 sequences are LGHDT and YNNKEL (reference sequence). V was trimmed by 5 bases and J by 4 bases, leaving 23 bases between them. The CDR3 nucleotides are TGTGCCAGCAGCGGTGGTGGTGGAACACAGGGCCGCTATGGCTACACCTTC. Its translation is CASSGGGGTQGRYGYTF.

CDR3 sequence reads: CASSLGQLINTEAFF. CDR3 coding DNA: TGTGCCAGCAGCTTAGGACAGCTGATCAACACTGAAGCTTTCTTT. This rearrangement joins TRBV5-6 to TRBJ1-1; D is perhaps TRBD1 (6 bases). The germline gives CDR1 SGHDT, CDR2 YYEEEE. CDR3 length equals 15 residues. Trimming stripped 2 bases from V and 2 bases from J, with 13 bases between.

The V and J genes are TRBV6-6 and TRBJ1-5, with TRBD1 as a possible D gene (6 bases). Germline values: CDR1 MNHNY, CDR2 SVGAGI (reference sequence). This CDR3 spans 15 amino acids. V was shortened by 4 bases and J by 5 bases, with 15 bases between the two germline ends. CDR3 loop: CASSLRTVSDQPQHF. The CDR3 region has the DNA TGTGCCAGCAGTTTGAGGACAGTGTCGGATCAGCCCCAGCATTTT.

As for this clone: This same CDR3 is encoded by further DNA sequences in the sample. V and J are TRBV9 and TRBJ2-1; 13 bases agree with TRBD2. In germline, CDR1 is SGDLS, CDR2 YYNGEE. With 5 bases clipped from V and 9 bases from J, the junction kept 11 bases outside the gene matches. This CDR3 has 16 residues. The chain's CDR3 is CASSKLAGGYTSEQFF. For the CDR3, the DNA is TGTGCCAGCAGTAAACTAGCGGGGGGGTATACGAGTGAGCAGTTCTTC. The full variable domain, rest sourced from reference TRBV9 and TRBJ2-1, is DSGVTQTPKHLITATGQRVTLRCSPRSGDLSVYWYQQSLDQGLQFLIQYYNGEERAKGNILERFSAQQFPDLHSELNLSSLELGDSALYFCASSKLAGGYTSEQFFGPGTRLTVL.

This chain uses TRBV30 with TRBJ2-2; 7 bases match TRBD1. Germline V gene sequence: CDR1 GTSNPN, CDR2 SVGIG (reference sequence). The CDR3 extends over 17 amino acids. Trimming removed 3 bases from V and 2 bases from J; junction bases left unmatched: 12. The CDR3, as DNA: TGTGCCTGGAGAGGCCTGACAGGGAGATTCAACACCGGGGAGCTGTTTTTT. Translating gives CAWRGLTGRFNTGELFF.

This chain connects TRBV19 to TRBJ2-6, with TRBD1 identical over 7 bases. Germline V lookup: CDR1 LNHDA, CDR2 SQIVND (reference sequence). V lost 7 bases to trimming and J lost 2 bases; unmatched junction nucleotides: 11. The CDR3 consists of 17 residues. DNA for the CDR3: TGTGCCAGTAACTCCGACAGGGTACCTACTGGGGCCAACGTCCTGACTTTC. This gives the protein CASNSDRVPTGANVLTF.

The rearrangement uses TRBV12-3 or TRBV12-4 and TRBJ1-1; 9 positions agree with TRBD1. The junction had 3 bases not matched to a gene; V was cut back by 6 bases and J by 4 bases. This CDR3 has 13 amino acids. This CDR3 reads CASSRTGVTEAFF. CDR3 coding DNA: TGTGCCAGCAGCCGGACAGGGGTCACTGAAGCTTTCTTT.

The rearrangement links TRBV2 to TRBJ1-6; D remains ambiguous. With 6 bases removed from V and 9 bases from J, the gap between germline ends came to 9 bases. Germline lookup yields CDR1 SNHLY and CDR2 FYNNEI. The CDR3 totals 12 residues. Here the CDR3 reads CASSRAGSPLHF. The CDR3 DNA follows: TGTGCCAGCAGCAGAGCGGGTTCACCCCTCCACTTT.

V gene TRBV18 combines with J gene TRBJ2-5; 7 nucleotides match TRBD1. CDR1 KGHSH and CDR2 LQKENI come from the germline V gene. CDR3 length: 14 residues. With 3 bases clipped from V and 3 bases from J, the junction kept 4 bases outside the gene matches. The CDR3 bases are TGTGCCAGCTCACCTTCCGGGACAGAAGAGACCCAGTACTTC. Protein: CASSPSGTEETQYF.

This clone was detected once. The chain joins TRBV7-2 to TRBJ1-6; weak D call: TRBD1 (6 bases). The CDR3 consists of 14 residues. Trimming stripped 2 bases from V and 7 bases from J, with 9 bases between. Germline CDR1 and CDR2: SGHTA and FQGNSA. The CDR3 DNA follows: TGTGCCAGCAGCTTAACAGGGTTGAATTCACCCCTCCACTTT. This gives the protein CASSLTGLNSPLHF.

This chain uses TRBV19 with TRBJ1-4, with TRBD1 as a possible D gene (5 bases). The CDR3 is made up of 14 amino acids. Germline lookup yields CDR1 LNHDA and CDR2 SQIVND (reference sequence). The V end lost 3 bases, the J end lost 8 bases, and 13 bases lay between the germline ends. CDR3 coding DNA: TGTGCCAGTAGTATTGCGGGGCGGGAAGAAAAACTGTTTTTT. Amino acid sequence: CASSIAGREEKLFF. Looking up the rest from reference TRBV19 and TRBJ1-4 gives the full variable domain: DGGITQSPKYLFRKEGQNVTLSCEQNLNHDAMYWYRQDPGQGLRLIYYSQIVNDFQKGDIAEGYSVSREKKESFPLTVTSAQKNPTAFYLCASSIAGREEKLFFGSGTQLSVL.

V is TRBV18 and J is TRBJ2-1; 8 nucleotides line up with TRBD2. Trimming took 2 bases from V and 8 from J; bases not matched to a gene: 11. Germline lookup yields CDR1 KGHSH and CDR2 LQKENI. The CDR3 totals 16 residues. Written as DNA, the CDR3 is TGTGCCAGCTCACCATCCCTTTCGGGGGGGCCCTATGAGCAGTTCTTC. As protein: CASSPSLSGGPYEQFF.